A single sample is the source of the 3 T cell receptor beta chains below, sequenced in a study of T cell changes during pregnancy in multiple sclerosis. Assay used: immunoSEQ multiplex PCR; TCRdb lists only in-frame clones, some missing. The sample comprises 60,000 to 85,000 clones, around 92% of which are singletons, and 1.3% to 1.5% rests with the top ten. Specimen: peripheral blood, collected in the second trimester of pregnancy. Source of these receptors: a female donor in good health, enrolled as a control in a pregnancy study.

CDR3 protein: CASSWAAGYLEAFF. As DNA, the CDR3 is TGTGCCAGCAGTTGGGCGGCGGGGTACCTTGAAGCTTTCTTT. This chain joins TRBV28 and TRBJ1-1; no clear D gene. Germline V CDR1 and CDR2: MDHEN, SYDVKM. V lost 4 bases and J 7 bases, leaving 16 bases between the germline ends. The CDR3 contains 14 residues. The full variable domain, completed using reference TRBV28 and TRBJ1-1, is DVKVTQSSRYLVKRTGEKVFLECVQDMDHENMFWYRQDPGLGLRLIYFSYDVKMKEKGDIPEGYSVSREKKERFSLILESASTNQTSMYLCASSWAAGYLEAFFGQGTRLTVV.

The chain employs TRBV6-5 and TRBJ2-7, with 8 bases aligning to TRBD1. From germline, CDR1 is MNHEY and CDR2 SVGAGI. The V segment lost 4 bases and the J segment 1 base; nucleotides outside the gene matches: 6. The CDR3 contains 15 residues. The CDR3 DNA reads TGTGCCAGCAGTTTGTACAGGGGGATTTCCTACGAGCAGTACTTC. As protein: CASSLYRGISYEQYF.

The chain couples TRBV4-1 to TRBJ1-1; D remains unclear. Germline CDR1 is MGHRA and CDR2 is YSYEKL. V was clipped by 0 bases and J by 4 bases, with 15 bases between them. This CDR3 is built from 16 residues. The CDR3 bases are TGCGCCAGCAGCCAAGATACCTCGGGTCGGGGCACTGAAGCTTTCTTT. Protein: CASSQDTSGRGTEAFF.